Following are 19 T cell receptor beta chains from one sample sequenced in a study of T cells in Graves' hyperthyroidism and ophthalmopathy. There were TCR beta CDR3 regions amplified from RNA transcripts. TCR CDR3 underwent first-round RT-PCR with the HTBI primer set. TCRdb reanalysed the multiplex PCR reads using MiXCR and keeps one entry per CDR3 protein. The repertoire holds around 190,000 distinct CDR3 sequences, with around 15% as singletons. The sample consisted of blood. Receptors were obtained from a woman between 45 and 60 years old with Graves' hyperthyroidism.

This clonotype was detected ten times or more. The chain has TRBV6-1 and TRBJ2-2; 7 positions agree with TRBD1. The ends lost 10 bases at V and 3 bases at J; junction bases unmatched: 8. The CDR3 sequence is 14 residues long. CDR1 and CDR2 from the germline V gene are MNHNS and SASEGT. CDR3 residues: CATLPTGYTGELFF. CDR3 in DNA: TGTGCCACCCTTCCGACAGGGTACACCGGGGAGCTGTTTTTT.

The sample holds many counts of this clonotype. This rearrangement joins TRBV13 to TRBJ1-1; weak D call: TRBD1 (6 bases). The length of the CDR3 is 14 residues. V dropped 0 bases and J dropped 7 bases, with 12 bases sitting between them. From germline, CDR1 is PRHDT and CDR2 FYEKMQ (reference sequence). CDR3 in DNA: TGTGCCAGCAGCTTAGGGGCAGGGGTAGGTGAAGCTTTCTTT. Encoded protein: CASSLGAGVGEAFF.

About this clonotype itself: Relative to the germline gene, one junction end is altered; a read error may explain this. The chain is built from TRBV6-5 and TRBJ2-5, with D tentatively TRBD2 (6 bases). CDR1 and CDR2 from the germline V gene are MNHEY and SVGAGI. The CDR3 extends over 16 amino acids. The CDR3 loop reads CASSYSGLGVQEAQYF. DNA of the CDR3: TGTGCCAGCAGTTACTCGGGACTCGGGGTACAAGAGGCCCAGTACTTC.

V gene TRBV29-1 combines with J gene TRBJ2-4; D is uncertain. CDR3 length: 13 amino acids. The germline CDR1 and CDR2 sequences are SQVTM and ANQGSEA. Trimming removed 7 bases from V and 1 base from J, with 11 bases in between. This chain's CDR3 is CSARHVAKNIQYF. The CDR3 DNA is TGCAGCGCCCGACACGTTGCCAAAAACATTCAGTACTTC.

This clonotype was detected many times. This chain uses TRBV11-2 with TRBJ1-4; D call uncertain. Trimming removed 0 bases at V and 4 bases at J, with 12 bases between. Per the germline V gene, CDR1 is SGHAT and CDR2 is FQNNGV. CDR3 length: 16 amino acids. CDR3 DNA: TGTGCCAGCAGCTTAGATCGGTTAGAGCTTAATGAAAAACTGTTTTTT. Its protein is CASSLDRLELNEKLFF.

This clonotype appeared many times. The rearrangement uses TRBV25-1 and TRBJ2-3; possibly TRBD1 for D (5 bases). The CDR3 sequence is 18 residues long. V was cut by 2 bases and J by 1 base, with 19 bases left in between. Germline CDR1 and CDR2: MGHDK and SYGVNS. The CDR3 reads CASSEERGRRHRTDTQYF. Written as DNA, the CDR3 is TGTGCCAGCAGTGAAGAAAGGGGCAGGAGACACCGCACAGATACGCAGTATTTT.

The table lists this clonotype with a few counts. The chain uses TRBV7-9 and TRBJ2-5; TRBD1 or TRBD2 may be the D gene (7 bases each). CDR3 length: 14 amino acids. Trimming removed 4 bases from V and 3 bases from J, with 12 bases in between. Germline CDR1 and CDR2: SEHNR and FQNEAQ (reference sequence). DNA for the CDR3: TGTGCCAGCAGCTCCCCAGGGGGGGAAGAGACCCAGTACTTC. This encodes CASSSPGGEETQYF.

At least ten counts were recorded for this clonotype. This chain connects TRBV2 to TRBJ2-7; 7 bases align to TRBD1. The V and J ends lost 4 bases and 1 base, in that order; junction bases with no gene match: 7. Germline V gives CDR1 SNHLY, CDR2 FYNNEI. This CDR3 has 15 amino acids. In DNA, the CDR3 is TGTGCCAGCAGTGGACGAGGGGGCCGATCCTACGAGCAGTACTTC. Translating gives CASSGRGGRSYEQYF.

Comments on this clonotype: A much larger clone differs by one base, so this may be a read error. The CDR3, as DNA: TGTGCCAGCAGCTTGTCTAGCGGGGGAGTAGAGCAGTTCTTC. It specifies CASSLSSGGVEQFF. The genes are TRBV7-9 and TRBJ2-1; 10 nucleotides agree with TRBD2. The CDR3 consists of 14 residues. J gave up 10 bases and V 3 bases, and 6 bases lay outside the gene matches. Germline V gene sequence: CDR1 SEHNR, CDR2 FQNEAQ (reference sequence).

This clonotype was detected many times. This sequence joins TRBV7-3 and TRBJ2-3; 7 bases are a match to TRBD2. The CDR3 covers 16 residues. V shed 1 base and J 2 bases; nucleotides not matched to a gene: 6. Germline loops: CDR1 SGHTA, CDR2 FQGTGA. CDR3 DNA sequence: TGTGCCAGCAGCTTAATGGGCGGGGGAGCCACAGATACGCAGTATTTT. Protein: CASSLMGGGATDTQYF.

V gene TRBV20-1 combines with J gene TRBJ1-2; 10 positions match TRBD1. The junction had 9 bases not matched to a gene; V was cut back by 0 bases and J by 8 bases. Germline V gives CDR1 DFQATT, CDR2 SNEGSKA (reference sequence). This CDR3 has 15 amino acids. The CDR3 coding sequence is TGCAGTGCTAGAGATGCAGACAGGGGGCTGGAAGGCTACACCTTC. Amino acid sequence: CSARDADRGLEGYTF.

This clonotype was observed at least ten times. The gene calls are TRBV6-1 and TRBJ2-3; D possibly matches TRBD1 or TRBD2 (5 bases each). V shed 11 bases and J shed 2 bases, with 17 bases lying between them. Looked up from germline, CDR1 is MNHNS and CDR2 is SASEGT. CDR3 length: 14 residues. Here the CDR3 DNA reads TGTGCCTCCCAGGGAGATCCATCCACAGATACGCAGTATTTT. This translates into CASQGDPSTDTQYF.

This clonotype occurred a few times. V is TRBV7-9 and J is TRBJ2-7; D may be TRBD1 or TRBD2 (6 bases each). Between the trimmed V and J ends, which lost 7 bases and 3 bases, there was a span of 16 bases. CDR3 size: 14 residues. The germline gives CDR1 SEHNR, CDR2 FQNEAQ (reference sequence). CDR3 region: CASTEGGRLYEQYF. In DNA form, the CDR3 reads TGTGCCAGCACCGAAGGGGGGCGCCTCTACGAGCAGTACTTC. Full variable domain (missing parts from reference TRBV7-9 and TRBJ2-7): DTGVSQNPRHKITKRGQNVTFRCDPISEHNRLYWYRQTLGQGPEFLTYFQNEAQLEKSRLLSDRFSAERPKGSFSTLEIQRTEQGDSAMYLCASTEGGRLYEQYFGPGTRLTVT.

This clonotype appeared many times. The CDR3 protein is CSASGGGKNIQYF. The CDR3 nucleotides read TGCAGTGCTAGTGGAGGGGGCAAAAACATTCAGTACTTC. The rearrangement joins TRBV20-1 to TRBJ2-4; D possibly uses TRBD1 or TRBD2 (6 bases each). V was clipped by 3 bases and J by 3 bases, with 9 bases between them. This CDR3 spans 13 amino acids. Germline CDR1 reads DFQATT; CDR2 reads SNEGSKA (reference sequence).

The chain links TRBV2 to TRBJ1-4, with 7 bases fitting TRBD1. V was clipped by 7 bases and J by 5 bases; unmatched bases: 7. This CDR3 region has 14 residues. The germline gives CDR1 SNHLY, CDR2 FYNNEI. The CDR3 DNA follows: TGTGCCAGCATGGCCGGGACAGAGAATGAAAAACTGTTTTTT. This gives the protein CASMAGTENEKLFF. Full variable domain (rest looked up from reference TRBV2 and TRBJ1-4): EPEVTQTPSHQVTQMGQEVILRCVPISNHLYFYWYRQILGQKVEFLVSFYNNEISEKSEIFDDQFSVERPDGSNFTLKIRSTKLEDSAMYFCASMAGTENEKLFFGSGTQLSVL.

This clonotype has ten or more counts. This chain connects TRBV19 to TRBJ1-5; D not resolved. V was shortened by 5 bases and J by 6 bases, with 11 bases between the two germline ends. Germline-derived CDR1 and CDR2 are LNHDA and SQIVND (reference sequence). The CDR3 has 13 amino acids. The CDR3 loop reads CASSVTVSQPQHF. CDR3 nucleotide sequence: TGTGCCAGTAGTGTCACGGTCAGTCAGCCCCAGCATTTT.

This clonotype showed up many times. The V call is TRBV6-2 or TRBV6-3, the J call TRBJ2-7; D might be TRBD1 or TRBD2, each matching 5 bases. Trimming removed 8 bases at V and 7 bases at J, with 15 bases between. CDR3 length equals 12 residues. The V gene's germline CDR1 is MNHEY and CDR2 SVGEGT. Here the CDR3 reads CASSMGVREQYF. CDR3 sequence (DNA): TGTGCCAGCTCGATGGGGGTAAGAGAGCAGTACTTC.

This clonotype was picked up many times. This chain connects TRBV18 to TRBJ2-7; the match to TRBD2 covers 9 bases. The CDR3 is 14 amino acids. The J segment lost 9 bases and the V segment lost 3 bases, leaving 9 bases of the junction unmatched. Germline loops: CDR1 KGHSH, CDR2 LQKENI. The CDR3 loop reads CASSPIAGDGGQYF. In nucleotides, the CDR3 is TGTGCCAGCTCACCCATAGCGGGGGACGGAGGGCAGTACTTC.

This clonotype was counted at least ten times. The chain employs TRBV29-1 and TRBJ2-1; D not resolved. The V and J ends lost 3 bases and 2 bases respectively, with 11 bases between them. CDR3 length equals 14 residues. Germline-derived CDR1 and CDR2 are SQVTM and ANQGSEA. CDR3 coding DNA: TGCAGCGTTGAGGAGCCCAAGGCCTACAATGAGCAGTTCTTC. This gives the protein CSVEEPKAYNEQFF.